This TCR beta chain is drawn from a study of blood T cell repertoires in COVID-19. Overall study: COVID-19 samples, acute and convalescent, were from the United States, Italy and Spain.

Methods used by the authors: Estimation of nucleated cell counts was performed using reference gene primer amplification. Assay: immunoSEQ multiplex PCR; the TCRdb copy retains only in-frame clones and omits some. V, J and clone size are taken as reported in that table, and D and trimming were inferred from the DNA itself. Found here are some 50,000 clones, about 86% of them singletons; the top ten hold 4%. This CDR3 has 16 amino acids. Germline V gene data show CDR1 as SEHNR and CDR2 as FQNEAQ (reference sequence). Germline trimming cut 6 bases from V and 4 bases from J; bases unmatched to any gene: 7.

The V gene is TRBV7-9, the J gene TRBJ2-2; the match to TRBD1 covers 11 bases. The source material was peripheral blood. This receptor was identified in a man aged 50-59 years with acute or convalescent COVID-19. CDR3 sequence reads: CASSRGTGGFTGELFF. The CDR3 nucleotides are TGTGCCAGCAGTCGCGGGACAGGGGGATTCACCGGGGAGCTGTTTTTT.